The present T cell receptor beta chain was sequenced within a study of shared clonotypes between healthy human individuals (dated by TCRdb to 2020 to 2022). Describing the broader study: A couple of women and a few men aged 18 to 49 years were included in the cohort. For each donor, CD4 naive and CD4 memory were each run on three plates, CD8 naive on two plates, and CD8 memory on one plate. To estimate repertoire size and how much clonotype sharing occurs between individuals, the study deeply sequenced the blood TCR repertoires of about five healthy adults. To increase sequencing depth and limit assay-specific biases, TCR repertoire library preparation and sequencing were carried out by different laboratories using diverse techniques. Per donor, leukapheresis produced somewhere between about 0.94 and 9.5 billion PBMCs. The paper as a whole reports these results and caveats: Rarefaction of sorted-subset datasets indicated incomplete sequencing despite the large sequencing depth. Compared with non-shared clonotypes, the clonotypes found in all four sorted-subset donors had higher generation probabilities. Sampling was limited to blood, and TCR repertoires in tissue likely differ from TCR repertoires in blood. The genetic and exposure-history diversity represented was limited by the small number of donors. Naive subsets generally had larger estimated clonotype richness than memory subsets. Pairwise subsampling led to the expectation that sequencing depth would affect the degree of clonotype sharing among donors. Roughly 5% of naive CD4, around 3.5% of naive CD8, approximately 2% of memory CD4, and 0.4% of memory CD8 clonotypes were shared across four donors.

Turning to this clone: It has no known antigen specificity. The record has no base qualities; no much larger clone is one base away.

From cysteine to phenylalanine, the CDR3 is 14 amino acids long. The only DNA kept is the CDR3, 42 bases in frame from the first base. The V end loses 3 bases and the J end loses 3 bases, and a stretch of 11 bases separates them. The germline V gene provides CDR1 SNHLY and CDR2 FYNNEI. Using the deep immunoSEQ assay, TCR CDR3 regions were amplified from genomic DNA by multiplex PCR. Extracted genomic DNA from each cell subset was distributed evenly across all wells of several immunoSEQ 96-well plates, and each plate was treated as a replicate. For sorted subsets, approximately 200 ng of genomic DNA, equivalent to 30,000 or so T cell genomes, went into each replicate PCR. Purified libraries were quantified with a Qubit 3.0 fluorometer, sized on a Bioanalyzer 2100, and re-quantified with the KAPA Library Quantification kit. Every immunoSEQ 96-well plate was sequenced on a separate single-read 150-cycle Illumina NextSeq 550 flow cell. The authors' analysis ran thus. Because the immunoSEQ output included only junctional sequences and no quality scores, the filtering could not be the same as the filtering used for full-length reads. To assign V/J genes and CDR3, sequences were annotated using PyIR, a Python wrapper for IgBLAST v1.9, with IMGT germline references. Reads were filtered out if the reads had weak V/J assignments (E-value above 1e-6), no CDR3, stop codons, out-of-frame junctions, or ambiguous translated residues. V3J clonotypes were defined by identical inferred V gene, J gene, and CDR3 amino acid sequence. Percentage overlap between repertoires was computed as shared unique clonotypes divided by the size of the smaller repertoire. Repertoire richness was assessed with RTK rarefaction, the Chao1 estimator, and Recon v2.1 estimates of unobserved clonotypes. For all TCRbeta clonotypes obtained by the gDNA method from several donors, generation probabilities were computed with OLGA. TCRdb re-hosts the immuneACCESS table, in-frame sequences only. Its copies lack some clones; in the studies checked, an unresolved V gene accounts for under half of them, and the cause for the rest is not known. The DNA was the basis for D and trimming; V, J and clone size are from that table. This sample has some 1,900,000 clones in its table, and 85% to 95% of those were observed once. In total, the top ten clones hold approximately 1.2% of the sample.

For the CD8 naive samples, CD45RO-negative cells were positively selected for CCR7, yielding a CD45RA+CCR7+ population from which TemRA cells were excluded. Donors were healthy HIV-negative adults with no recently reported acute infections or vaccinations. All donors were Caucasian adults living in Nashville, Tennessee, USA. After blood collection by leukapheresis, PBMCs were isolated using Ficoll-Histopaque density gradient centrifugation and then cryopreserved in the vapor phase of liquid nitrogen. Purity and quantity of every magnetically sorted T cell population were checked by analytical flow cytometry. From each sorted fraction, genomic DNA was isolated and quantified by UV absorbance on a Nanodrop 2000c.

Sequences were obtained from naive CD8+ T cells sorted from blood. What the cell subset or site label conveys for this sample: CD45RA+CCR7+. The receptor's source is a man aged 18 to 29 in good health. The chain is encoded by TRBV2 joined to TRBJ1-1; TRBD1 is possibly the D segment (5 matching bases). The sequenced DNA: TGTGCCAGCAGTGAGTGGAGGGGTGACACTGAAGCTTTCTTT. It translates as CASSEWRGDTEAFF.